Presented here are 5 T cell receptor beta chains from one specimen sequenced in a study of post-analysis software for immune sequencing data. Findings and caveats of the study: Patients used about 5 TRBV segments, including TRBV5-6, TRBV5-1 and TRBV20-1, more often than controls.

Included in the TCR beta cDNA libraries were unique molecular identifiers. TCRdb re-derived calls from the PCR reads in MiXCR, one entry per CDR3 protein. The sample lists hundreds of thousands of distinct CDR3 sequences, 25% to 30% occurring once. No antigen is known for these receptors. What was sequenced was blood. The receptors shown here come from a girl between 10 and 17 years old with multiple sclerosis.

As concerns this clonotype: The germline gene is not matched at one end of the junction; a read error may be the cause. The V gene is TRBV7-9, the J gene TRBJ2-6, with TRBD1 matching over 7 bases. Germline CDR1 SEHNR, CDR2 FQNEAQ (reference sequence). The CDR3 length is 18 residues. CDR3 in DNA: TGTGCCAGCAGTTTCCCGGGACAGAGAACCTCTGGGGCCAACGTCCGGACTTTC. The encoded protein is CASSFPGQRTSGANVRTF.

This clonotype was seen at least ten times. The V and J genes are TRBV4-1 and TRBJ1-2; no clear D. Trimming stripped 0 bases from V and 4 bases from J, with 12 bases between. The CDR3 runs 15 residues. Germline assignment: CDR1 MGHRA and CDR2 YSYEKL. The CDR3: CASSQEGRVGYGYTF. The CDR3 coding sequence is TGCGCCAGCAGCCAAGAGGGCAGAGTGGGCTATGGCTACACCTTC.

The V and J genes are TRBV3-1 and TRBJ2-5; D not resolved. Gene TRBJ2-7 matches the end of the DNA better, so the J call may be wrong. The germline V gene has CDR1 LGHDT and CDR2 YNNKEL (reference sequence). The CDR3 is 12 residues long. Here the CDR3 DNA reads TGTGCCAGCAGCCTACAAAAGTACGAGCAGTACTTC. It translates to CASSLQKYEQYF.

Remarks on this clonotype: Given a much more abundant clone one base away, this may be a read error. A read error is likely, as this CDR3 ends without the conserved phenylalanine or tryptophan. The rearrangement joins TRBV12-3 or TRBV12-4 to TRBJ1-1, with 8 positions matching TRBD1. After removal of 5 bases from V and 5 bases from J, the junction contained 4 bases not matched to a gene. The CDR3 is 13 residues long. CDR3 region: CASSPDRGTEAFL. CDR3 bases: TGTGCCAGCAGTCCCGACAGGGGAACTGAAGCTTTCCTT.

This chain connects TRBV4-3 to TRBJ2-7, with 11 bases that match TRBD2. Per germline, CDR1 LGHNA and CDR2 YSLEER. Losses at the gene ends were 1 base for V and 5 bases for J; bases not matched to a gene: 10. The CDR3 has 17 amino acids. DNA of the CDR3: TGCGCCAGCAGCCAAGGGTCCGGTAGCGGGAGGGTCCACGAGCAGTACTTC. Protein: CASSQGSGSGRVHEQYF.